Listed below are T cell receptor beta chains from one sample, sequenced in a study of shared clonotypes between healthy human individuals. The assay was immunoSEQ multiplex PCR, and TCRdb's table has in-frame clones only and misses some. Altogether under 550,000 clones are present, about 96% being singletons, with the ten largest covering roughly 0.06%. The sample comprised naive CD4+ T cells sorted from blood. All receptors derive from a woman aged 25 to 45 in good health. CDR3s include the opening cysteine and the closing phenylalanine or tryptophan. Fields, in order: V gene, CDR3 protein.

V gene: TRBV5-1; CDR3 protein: CASSLEGGGYSYEQYF
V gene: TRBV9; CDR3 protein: CASSLTGQWETQYF
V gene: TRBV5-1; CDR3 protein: CASSSRPRRTNYNEQFF
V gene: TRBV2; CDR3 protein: CASSESNTKNQPQHF
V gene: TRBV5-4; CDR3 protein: CASSLGQNSGANVLTF
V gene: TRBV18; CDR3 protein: CASSTTDRAEQYF
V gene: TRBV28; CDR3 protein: CASSPRDEQYF
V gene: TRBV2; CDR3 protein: CASRDRRGAPYEQYF
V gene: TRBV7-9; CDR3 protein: CASSFGAGDEKLFF
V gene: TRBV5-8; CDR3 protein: CASSEVDFEAFF
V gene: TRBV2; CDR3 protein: CASSEQGSFGNTIYF
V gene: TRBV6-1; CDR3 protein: CASPGGYTGELFF
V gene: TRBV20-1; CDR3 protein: CSATSYNEQFF
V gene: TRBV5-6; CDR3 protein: CASRRGQSYEQYF
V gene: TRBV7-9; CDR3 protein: CASSPGQGYSEKLFF
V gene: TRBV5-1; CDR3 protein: CASSDPGLAFQETQYF
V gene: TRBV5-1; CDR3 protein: CASSLVSLSNTGELFF
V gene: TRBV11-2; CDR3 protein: CASSPATSGHEQFF
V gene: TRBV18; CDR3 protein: CASSPLGLAAASEQFF
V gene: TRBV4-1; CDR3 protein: CASSQGGGGPQHF
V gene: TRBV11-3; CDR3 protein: CASSLGTSGQETQYF
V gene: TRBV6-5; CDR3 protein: CASSTPGTHEQYF
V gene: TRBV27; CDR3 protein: CASSPSGWHTEAFF
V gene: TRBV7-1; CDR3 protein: CASSHRALNEQFF
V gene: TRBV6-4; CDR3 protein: CASSGTQQETQYF
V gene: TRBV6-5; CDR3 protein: CASSYGGGRGIKEQYF
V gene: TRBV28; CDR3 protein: CASSLRAEGIYF
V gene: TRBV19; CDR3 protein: CASRVQGANTEAFF
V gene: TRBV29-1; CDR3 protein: CSVVPGRTSTDTQYF
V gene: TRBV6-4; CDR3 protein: CASSPLTSGNYNEQFF
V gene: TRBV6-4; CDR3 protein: CASSEVRGGYNEQFF
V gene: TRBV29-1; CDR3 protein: CSVGVYNEQFF
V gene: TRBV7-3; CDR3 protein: CASRPHTYEQYF
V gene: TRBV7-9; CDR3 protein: CASNPTNSGNTIYF
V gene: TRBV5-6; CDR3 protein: CASSLLTGEPSPLHF
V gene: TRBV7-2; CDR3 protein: CASSSQGDSYEQYF
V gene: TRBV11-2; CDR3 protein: CASSRPRQETGNTIYF
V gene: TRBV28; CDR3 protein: CASSLRPLGNQPQHF
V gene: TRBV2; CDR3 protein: CASTGQGGNTIYF
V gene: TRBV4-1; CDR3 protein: CASSQGASRYFPRATQYF
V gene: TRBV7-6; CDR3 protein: CASSLGQTTETQYF
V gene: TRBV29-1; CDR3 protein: CSVVAFGTEAFF
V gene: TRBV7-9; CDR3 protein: CASSLQTSGNYEQYF
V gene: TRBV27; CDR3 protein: CASSLQIGGIETGELFF
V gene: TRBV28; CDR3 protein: CASSFPVLNQPQHF
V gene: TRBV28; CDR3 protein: CASSLPPGTGSNYGYTF
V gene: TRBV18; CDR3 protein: CASSLGGGGYEQYF
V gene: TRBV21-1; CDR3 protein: CASTSKELAGAVYEQYF
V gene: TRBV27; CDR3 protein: CASSAPGQGVYEQYF
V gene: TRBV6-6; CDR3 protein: CASRGDRVNQPQHF